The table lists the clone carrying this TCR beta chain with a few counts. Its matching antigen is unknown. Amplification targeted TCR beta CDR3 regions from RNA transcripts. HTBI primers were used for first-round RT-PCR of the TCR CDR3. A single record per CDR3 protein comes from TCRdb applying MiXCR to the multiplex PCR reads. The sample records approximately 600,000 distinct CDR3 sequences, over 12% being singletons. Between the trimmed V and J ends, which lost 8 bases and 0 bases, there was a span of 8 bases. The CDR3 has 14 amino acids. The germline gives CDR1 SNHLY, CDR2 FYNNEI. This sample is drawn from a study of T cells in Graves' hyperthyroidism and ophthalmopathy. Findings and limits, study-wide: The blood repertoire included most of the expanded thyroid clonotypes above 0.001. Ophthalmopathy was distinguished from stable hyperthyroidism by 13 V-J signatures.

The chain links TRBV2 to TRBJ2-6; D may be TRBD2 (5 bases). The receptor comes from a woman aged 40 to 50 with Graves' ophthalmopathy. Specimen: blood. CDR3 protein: CASAGDSGANVLTF. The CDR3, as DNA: TGTGCCAGCGCGGGCGACTCTGGGGCCAACGTCCTGACTTTC.